This T cell receptor (beta chain) emerged from a study of shared clonotypes between healthy human individuals. Study results and caveats: Sequencing depth was a factor that was expected to affect clonotype sharing among donors.

V shed 2 bases and J shed 0 bases, with 11 bases lying between them. The CDR3 consists of 15 residues. Germline lookup yields CDR1 SQVTM and CDR2 ANQGSEA. The study drew its donors from healthy HIV-negative adults without recent acute infections or vaccinations. Only Caucasian adults living in Nashville, Tennessee made up the donor group. With regard to this clone: Antigen unknown.

Using immunoSEQ multiplex PCR, the repertoire was profiled, and TCRdb retains in-frame clones only, with some absent. Of 2,500,000 or so clones in the sample, more than 80% were seen once. The sample consisted of naive CD4+ T cells sorted from blood. Subset noted: CD45RA+ positively selected. V and J are TRBV29-1 and TRBJ2-1; maybe TRBD2 (6 bases). The origin of this receptor is a man younger than 35 in good health. The CDR3 DNA is TGCAGCGTTGAAAAAGCGGGCAGCTCCTACAATGAGCAGTTCTTC. Amino acids: CSVEKAGSSYNEQFF.